This T cell receptor beta chain was identified in a study of cytomegalovirus exposure and HLA in healthy donors. Study conclusions and caveats: The later analysis indicated that the majority of CMV-associated TCR beta chains appeared HLA-restricted. Later analysis identified a missense DCLRE1C variant that was linked to TCR beta V- and J-gene trimming.

A few counts support this clone. The antigen is undetermined. Amplification used 60 Vbeta primers and 13 Jbeta primers. Sequencing was performed with immunoSEQ multiplex PCR; in TCRdb, only in-frame clones are kept and a portion is missing. The sample lists roughly 110,000 clones, around 73% occurring once. This TCR was recovered from a man aged 25-40 years in good health and CMV-seronegative. The material sequenced was PBMCs.

The CDR3 DNA reads as TGTGCCAGCAGCCAAACCCTAGGTAGGAATGAGCAGTTCTTC. This gives the protein CASSQTLGRNEQFF. This sequence joins TRBV2 and TRBJ2-1; D gene uncertain. The V gene lost 6 bases and the J gene lost 7 bases, with 16 bases spanning the gap. The CDR3 loop spans 14 amino acids. CDR1 and CDR2 from the germline V gene are SNHLY and FYNNEI.